One and the same sample provided the 30 T cell receptor beta chains below, sequenced in a study of lymphopenia after photon versus proton radiotherapy. Assay: immunoSEQ multiplex PCR; the TCRdb copy retains only in-frame clones and omits some. There are tens of thousands of clones in the sample; just over 90% occur only once, and roughly 2.7% lies in the top ten. The sequences come from peripheral blood, collected from a patient treated with photon-based radiotherapy. The origin of the receptors is a woman between 70 and 85 years old with pancreatic cancer.

The chain is built from TRBV28 and TRBJ2-1, with a possible D match to TRBD2 (5 bases). Germline CDR1 is MDHEN and CDR2 is SYDVKM. Trimming took 1 base from V and 0 from J, leaving 7 bases between them. This CDR3 has 15 amino acids. CDR3 in amino acids: CASSLSGSSYNEQFF. In DNA form, the CDR3 reads TGTGCCAGCAGTTTATCGGGGAGCTCCTACAATGAGCAGTTCTTC.

V gene TRBV4-1 combines with J gene TRBJ2-1, with D possibly TRBD2 on 6 matching bases. Germline lookup yields CDR1 MGHRA and CDR2 YSYEKL. The CDR3 runs to 13 residues. Trimming shortened V by 7 bases and J by 7 bases, and 14 bases separated the two germline ends. The CDR3 here is CASKVTRGNEQFF. The CDR3 DNA reads as TGCGCCAGCAAAGTGACTAGGGGTAATGAGCAGTTCTTC.

The chain couples TRBV19 to TRBJ2-1; 7 positions agree with TRBD2. The CDR3 spans 14 residues. Trimming at V came to 0 bases and at J to 7 bases, leaving 3 bases not matched to a gene. The germline gives CDR1 LNHDA, CDR2 SQIVND (reference sequence). The CDR3 reads CASSIEGGTNEQFF. CDR3 sequence (DNA): TGTGCCAGTAGTATAGAGGGAGGGACGAATGAGCAGTTCTTC.

The chain employs TRBV6-1 and TRBJ2-2; no clear D. Looked up from germline, CDR1 is MNHNS and CDR2 is SASEGT. V was trimmed by 5 bases and J by 5 bases, leaving 9 bases between them. The CDR3 covers 13 residues. The CDR3 region is CASSQTPTGELFF. For the CDR3, the DNA is TGTGCCAGCAGTCAGACACCTACCGGGGAGCTGTTTTTT.

V usage is TRBV6-1 and J usage is TRBJ2-5, with D perhaps TRBD1 (5 bases). V dropped 6 bases and J dropped 1 base, with 12 bases sitting between them. The CDR3 is 14 residues long. In germline, CDR1 is MNHNS, CDR2 SASEGT. CDR3 protein: CASSLRAGQETQYF. The DNA for the CDR3 is TGTGCCAGCAGCCTCAGGGCAGGCCAAGAGACCCAGTACTTC.

The chain is built from TRBV5-4 and TRBJ2-1; TRBD2 aligns across 12 bases. This CDR3 is 13 amino acids long. Losses at the gene ends were 9 bases for V and 6 bases for J; bases not matched to a gene: 4. From germline, CDR1 is SGHNT and CDR2 YYREEE (reference sequence). In nucleotides, the CDR3 is TGTGCCACCGGGACTAGCGGGCCCAATGAGCAGTTCTTC. It yields the protein CATGTSGPNEQFF.

The J gene is TRBJ1-5, the V gene TRBV11-2, with 8 bases aligning to TRBD1. The germline CDR1 and CDR2 sequences are SGHAT and FQNNGV. V was pared by 1 base and J by 4 bases, with 12 bases of the junction left unmatched. The CDR3 consists of 18 residues. CDR3 DNA sequence: TGTGCCAGCAGCTTAGCAGTAAGATGGCAGGGGGCTAATCAGCCCCAGCATTTT. The encoded protein is CASSLAVRWQGANQPQHF.

This chain connects TRBV28 to TRBJ1-1, with TRBD1 as a possible D gene (5 bases). This CDR3 spans 11 amino acids. From germline, CDR1 is MDHEN and CDR2 SYDVKM. V shed 4 bases and J shed 7 bases, with 7 bases lying between them. The CDR3: CASSSDSEAFF. In DNA, the CDR3 is TGTGCCAGCAGTTCCGACAGTGAAGCTTTCTTT.

CDR3 protein: CASSALLAGGSSYNEQFF. In DNA form, the CDR3 reads TGTGCCAGCAGTGCTTTACTAGCGGGAGGCAGCTCCTACAATGAGCAGTTCTTC. The chain recombines TRBV6-1 with TRBJ2-1, with 12 positions matching TRBD2. CDR3 size: 18 residues. Germline-derived CDR1 and CDR2 are MNHNS and SASEGT. V lost 4 bases, J lost 0 bases, and 7 bases stayed unmatched.

In its sample, this clone ranks as medium-sized. This chain joins TRBV7-2 and TRBJ2-7; D may be TRBD2 (6 bases). The V end lost 0 bases, the J end lost 5 bases, and 11 bases lay between the germline ends. The CDR3 is 14 amino acids. CDR1 SGHTA and CDR2 FQGNSA come from the germline V gene. Written as DNA, the CDR3 is TGTGCCAGCAGCTTAGCCGGGAGTAGCCACGAGCAGTACTTC. Translation: CASSLAGSSHEQYF.

This chain joins TRBV4-1 and TRBJ1-3; D is unresolved. V was clipped by 2 bases and J by 0 bases, with 2 bases between them. The CDR3 spans 13 residues. The germline V gene encodes CDR1 MGHRA and CDR2 YSYEKL. The CDR3 DNA reads as TGCGCCAGCAGCCAACCCTCTGGAAACACCATATATTTT. It specifies CASSQPSGNTIYF.

The V and J genes are TRBV20-1 and TRBJ2-2; D is unresolved. V dropped 7 bases and J dropped 7 bases, with 7 bases sitting between them. The CDR3 runs to 10 residues. The germline CDR1 and CDR2 sequences are DFQATT and SNEGSKA (reference sequence). The CDR3 region has the DNA TGCAGTGTGGGTGGCGGGGAGCTGTTTTTT. Translating it yields CSVGGGELFF.

This chain links TRBV7-2 with TRBJ2-3, with a possible D match to TRBD2 (7 bases). The CDR3 extends over 16 amino acids. Germline values: CDR1 SGHTA, CDR2 FQGNSA. Between the trimmed V and J ends, which lost 5 bases and 2 bases, there was a span of 17 bases. This CDR3 is CASSAPGAGVTDTQYF. DNA for the CDR3: TGTGCCAGCAGCGCTCCGGGGGCGGGAGTCACAGATACGCAGTATTTT.

This chain connects TRBV19 to TRBJ1-1; no reliable D call. Trimming took off 6 bases at V and 1 base at J, with 9 bases between the two ends. Germline V gives CDR1 LNHDA, CDR2 SQIVND (reference sequence). There are 13 residues in the CDR3. The CDR3 region has the DNA TGTGCCAGTAGCACGGGCAGGAACACTGAAGCTTTCTTT. This sequence encodes CASSTGRNTEAFF.

The gene calls are TRBV15 and TRBJ2-7, with TRBD2 matching 7 bases. This CDR3 is built from 14 residues. The J segment lost 5 bases and the V segment lost 3 bases, leaving 7 bases of the junction unmatched. Germline assignment: CDR1 LNHNV and CDR2 YYDKDF (reference sequence). The CDR3 loop is CATSSPARGNEQYF. CDR3 nucleotides: TGTGCCACCAGCAGCCCCGCGCGGGGGAACGAGCAGTACTTC. The complete variable domain, with remaining parts taken from reference TRBV15 and TRBJ2-7, reads DAMVIQNPRYQVTQFGKPVTLSCSQTLNHNVMYWYQQKSSQAPKLLFHYYDKDFNNEADTPDNFQSRRPNTSFCFLDIRSPGLGDTAMYLCATSSPARGNEQYFGPGTRLTVT.

Written as DNA, the CDR3 is TGTGCCAGCGCTTTGAGTACGGAGACCCAGTACTTC. It codes for CASALSTETQYF. The chain carries TRBV28 and TRBJ2-5; D is unclear. Trimming stripped 8 bases from V and 5 bases from J, with 12 bases between. Germline V CDR1 and CDR2: MDHEN, SYDVKM. CDR3 length equals 12 residues.

The count of this clone is one. In nucleotides, the CDR3 is TGTGCCAGCAGGCTCCACTTAAAACAGGGACATGAGCAGTTCTTC. This translates into CASRLHLKQGHEQFF. The chain has TRBV14 and TRBJ2-1; perhaps TRBD1 as D (6 bases). Trimming took off 6 bases at V and 8 bases at J, with 20 bases between the two ends. This CDR3 is built from 15 residues. Per germline, CDR1 SGHDN and CDR2 FVKESK.

This clone was observed once. The rearrangement uses TRBV5-1 and TRBJ2-3; perhaps TRBD2 as D (5 bases). V lost 0 bases to trimming and J lost 6 bases, with 20 bases between them. The CDR3 spans 17 residues. The germline V gene encodes CDR1 SGHRS and CDR2 YFSETQ. The CDR3, as DNA: TGCGCCAGCAGCTTGGCAGGATCTGGGCCGAGGGCGGATACGCAGTATTTT. Protein sequence: CASSLAGSGPRADTQYF.

J is TRBJ2-7 and V is TRBV28; 8 bases fit TRBD2. Germline values: CDR1 MDHEN, CDR2 SYDVKM. The CDR3 runs to 18 residues. Germline trimming cut 4 bases from V and 5 bases from J; bases unmatched to any gene: 19. The chain's CDR3 is CASSSAGIGSGAPNEQYF. The CDR3, as DNA: TGTGCCAGCAGTTCCGCGGGAATTGGTAGCGGGGCTCCGAACGAGCAGTACTTC.

The genes are TRBV7-2 and TRBJ2-7, with a weak D call TRBD1 (8 bases). Germline CDR1 reads SGHTA; CDR2 reads FQGNSA. V lost 4 bases to trimming and J lost 6 bases, with 13 bases between them. This CDR3 region has 13 residues. The CDR3 loop reads CASSSNRGGEQYF. The CDR3 region has the DNA TGTGCCAGCAGCTCCAACAGGGGGGGCGAGCAGTACTTC.

The V gene is TRBV5-1, the J gene TRBJ2-3; TRBD2 aligns across 8 bases. The CDR3 contains 14 residues. V dropped 4 bases and J dropped 3; count of bases not matched to a gene: 4. The germline CDR1 and CDR2 sequences are SGHRS and YFSETQ. CDR3 nucleotides: TGCGCCAGCAGCCAGAGCGGGAGTACAGATACGCAGTATTTT. Translating gives CASSQSGSTDTQYF.

This chain joins TRBV7-3 and TRBJ1-1; D perhaps matches TRBD1 (5 bases). Germline lookup yields CDR1 SGHTA and CDR2 FQGTGA. This CDR3 is 15 amino acids long. Trimming stripped 1 base from V and 6 bases from J, with 15 bases between. The CDR3 spells CASSLNGAGGAEAFF. The CDR3, as DNA: TGTGCCAGCAGCTTAAATGGGGCAGGCGGCGCTGAAGCTTTCTTT.

The chain has TRBV30 and TRBJ2-2; D is perhaps TRBD1 (5 bases). The CDR3 extends over 14 amino acids. V was clipped by 5 bases and J by 4 bases, with 14 bases between them. Germline CDR1 is GTSNPN and CDR2 is SVGIG (reference sequence). CDR3 sequence reads: CAWCRVLGTGELFF. In DNA form, the CDR3 reads TGTGCCTGGTGCAGGGTGTTGGGCACCGGGGAGCTGTTTTTT.

V is TRBV18 and J is TRBJ2-5; D may be TRBD1 (7 bases). The germline gives CDR1 KGHSH, CDR2 LQKENI. The CDR3 sequence is 16 residues long. Trimming left V 3 bases short and J 2 bases short, with 16 bases between. The CDR3 reads CASSPTGQGGQETQYF. The CDR3 DNA is TGTGCCAGCTCACCCACCGGGCAGGGGGGACAAGAGACCCAGTACTTC.

The V and J genes are TRBV7-9 and TRBJ2-3; 10 bases are a match to TRBD2. The germline V gene has CDR1 SEHNR and CDR2 FQNEAQ (reference sequence). CDR3 size: 14 residues. The trim removed 1 base at V and 8 bases at J, leaving 3 bases unmatched. CDR3 DNA: TGTGCCAGCAGCTTAGGGGCTAGCGGGGGTACGCAGTATTTT. As protein: CASSLGASGGTQYF.

The chain is built from TRBV7-2 and TRBJ1-5, with D tentatively TRBD1 (5 bases). The germline CDR1 and CDR2 sequences are SGHTA and FQGNSA. This CDR3 is 15 amino acids long. V gave up 0 bases and J gave up 4 bases, with 10 bases separating them. The CDR3 DNA reads TGTGCCAGCAGCTTAGCTGGGGGTGGAAATCAGCCCCAGCATTTT. It codes for CASSLAGGGNQPQHF.

The gene calls are TRBV28 and TRBJ2-2; 11 bases map to TRBD1. Trimming took 6 bases from V and 5 from J; bases not matched to a gene: 11. This CDR3 is 17 amino acids long. Germline-derived CDR1 and CDR2 are MDHEN and SYDVKM. This CDR3 reads CASSPGTGGRMTGELFF. DNA for the CDR3: TGTGCCAGCAGCCCCGGGACAGGGGGTCGAATGACCGGGGAGCTGTTTTTT.

V gene TRBV2 combines with J gene TRBJ2-1; D possibly uses TRBD1 or TRBD2 (5 bases each). Germline lookup yields CDR1 SNHLY and CDR2 FYNNEI. The V end lost 3 bases, the J end lost 0 bases, and 9 bases lay between the germline ends. This CDR3 comprises 15 residues. Here the CDR3 DNA reads TGTGCCAGCAGTGACGGGGACCTCTCCTACAATGAGCAGTTCTTC. This codes for CASSDGDLSYNEQFF.

The chain couples TRBV7-9 to TRBJ2-4, with TRBD2 matching over 8 bases. The V gene's germline CDR1 is SEHNR and CDR2 FQNEAQ (reference sequence). Germline trimming cut 4 bases from V and 6 bases from J; bases unmatched to any gene: 2. The CDR3 spans 13 residues. For the CDR3, the DNA is TGTGCCAGCAGCTCGGGACTAGTAAACATTCAGTACTTC. Translation gives CASSSGLVNIQYF.

This clone is a singleton in its sample. J is TRBJ2-7 and V is TRBV7-2, with 11 nucleotides matching TRBD1. V dropped 7 bases and J dropped 6; count of bases not matched to a gene: 8. The CDR3 totals 14 residues. Germline V gene sequence: CDR1 SGHTA, CDR2 FQGNSA. For the CDR3, the DNA is TGTGCCAGCACCAAGGACAGGGGGCCCGGCGAGCAGTACTTC. It translates to CASTKDRGPGEQYF.